This record covers a single T cell receptor beta chain. Its matching antigen is unknown. This specimen comes from a study of a mutant IDH1 vaccine in newly diagnosed glioma. Turning to the study itself: Treated patients comprised around 62% males and around 40% females, mean age approximately 42 years. The earlier regimen, radiotherapy, temozolomide, or both, was most often both. Study-wide findings and caveats: Vaccine-induced immune responses occurred in approximately 93% of patients.

Time point indicated: week 5, during vaccination. All doses held 300 ug of mutant IDH1 20-mer peptide, with topical imiquimod. Produced via immunoSEQ multiplex PCR; TCRdb's table is partial and in-frame only. The sample records just under 80,000 clones, 90% to 95% being singletons. Germline CDR1 MNHNS, CDR2 SASEGT. J lost 5 bases, V lost 5 bases, and 6 bases had no gene match. The CDR3 covers 14 residues. This clonotype was sampled from a woman between 45 and 65 years old with glioma. V gene TRBV6-1 combines with J gene TRBJ1-3; 7 bases agree with TRBD1. The sequencing used PBMCs, collected from a glioma patient whose treatment included an IDH1 peptide vaccine. The CDR3 is CASSNRDSRNTIYF. The CDR3 nucleotides are TGTGCCAGCAGTAACCGGGACAGCCGAAACACCATATATTTT.